What follows are 20 T cell receptor beta chains derived from one specimen sequenced in a study of T cells in Graves' hyperthyroidism and ophthalmopathy. Amplification yielded TCR beta CDR3 regions, with RNA transcripts as the source. Primed by the HTBI set, a first-round RT-PCR was run on the TCR CDR3. Each CDR3 protein gets one entry after TCRdb re-called the multiplex PCR reads with MiXCR. The data contain some 400,000 distinct CDR3 sequences, about 14% of them singletons. What was sequenced was blood. The receptors were sampled from a woman in her sixties or seventies with Graves' hyperthyroidism.

V is TRBV19 and J is TRBJ1-5; weak D call: TRBD1 (5 bases). This CDR3 spans 15 amino acids. V was clipped by 1 base and J by 7 bases, with 14 bases between them. The germline V gene encodes CDR1 LNHDA and CDR2 SQIVND (reference sequence). CDR3 in DNA: TGTGCCAGTAGTATAGTTGCAGGGCCCGGACAGCCCCAGCATTTT. This gives the protein CASSIVAGPGQPQHF.

The chain is built from TRBV30 and TRBJ1-4; D possibly corresponds to TRBD1 (6 bases). V was shortened by 2 bases and J by 7 bases, with 11 bases between the two germline ends. The germline V gene has CDR1 GTSNPN and CDR2 SVGIG (reference sequence). The CDR3 covers 13 residues. CDR3 loop: CAWSRGASEKLFF. As DNA, the CDR3 is TGTGCCTGGAGTCGGGGGGCGAGTGAAAAACTGTTTTTT.

CDR3 in amino acids: CASTAGGAGNTIYF. CDR3 nucleotide sequence: TGTGCCAGCACCGCGGGAGGGGCGGGAAACACCATATATTTT. The chain combines TRBV5-6 with TRBJ1-3; D possibly corresponds to TRBD1 (5 bases). Germline V lookup: CDR1 SGHDT, CDR2 YYEEEE. This CDR3 contains 14 residues. V lost 6 bases and J lost 4, with 14 bases in between. The full variable domain, completed using reference TRBV5-6 and TRBJ1-3, is DAGVTQSPTHLIKTRGQQVTLRCSPKSGHDTVSWYQQALGQGPQFIFQYYEEEERQRGNFPDRFSGHQFPNYSSELNVNALLLGDSALYLCASTAGGAGNTIYFGEGSWLTVV.

This clonotype was detected many times. This chain joins TRBV20-1 and TRBJ1-1, with 8 nucleotides matching TRBD1. CDR1 is DFQATT and CDR2 is SNEGSKA in the germline V gene (reference sequence). Trimming removed 5 bases from V and 11 bases from J; junction bases left unmatched: 10. CDR3 length equals 12 residues. The DNA for the CDR3 is TGCAGTGCTCATCAGGGGGCAGGGGATGCTTTCTTT. It specifies CSAHQGAGDAFF.

This clonotype was picked up a small number of times. V and J are TRBV5-1 and TRBJ1-4; D is undetermined. The V end was cut by 4 bases, the J end by 8 bases, with 21 bases between. Germline CDR1 SGHRS, CDR2 YFSETQ. The CDR3 is 16 residues long. This CDR3 reads CASSRETKDAGEKLFF. CDR3 bases: TGCGCCAGCAGCAGAGAAACTAAGGACGCCGGGGAAAAACTGTTTTTT.

This clonotype showed up just a few times. V is TRBV14 and J is TRBJ2-1, with 10 bases identical to TRBD2. The V segment lost 4 bases and the J segment 8 bases; nucleotides outside the gene matches: 11. Looked up from germline, CDR1 is SGHDN and CDR2 is FVKESK. The CDR3 runs 16 residues. The CDR3 nucleotides are TGTGCCAGCAGCCCTCGGGCTAGCGGGAGATTCCATGAGCAGTTCTTC. Translation: CASSPRASGRFHEQFF. The complete variable domain, with remaining parts taken from reference TRBV14 and TRBJ2-1, reads EAGVTQFPSHSVIEKGQTVTLRCDPISGHDNLYWYRRVMGKEIKFLLHFVKESKQDESGMPNNRFLAERTGGTYSTLKVQPAELEDSGVYFCASSPRASGRFHEQFFGPGTRLTVL.

In this sample, this clonotype turned up many times. At one boundary the junction diverges from the germline segment, which might be a read error. The V call is TRBV11-3, the J call TRBJ1-2; no clear D. CDR1 and CDR2 from the germline V gene are SGHNT and YENEEA. The CDR3 sequence is 11 residues long. In DNA form, the CDR3 reads TGTGCCAGCAGCTTAGTCGGCGCTACCCACTTC. The encoded protein is CASSLVGATHF.

This clonotype was picked up many times. The gene calls are TRBV27 and TRBJ2-1; TRBD2 matches at 12 bases. The J segment lost 0 bases and the V segment lost 7 bases, leaving 10 bases of the junction unmatched. The CDR3 is made up of 18 amino acids. In germline, CDR1 is MNHEY, CDR2 SMNVEV (reference sequence). Written as DNA, the CDR3 is TGTGCCAGCACGGGGCCTAGCGGGAGGGCCGTCTCCTACAATGAGCAGTTCTTC. This sequence encodes CASTGPSGRAVSYNEQFF.

This clonotype was seen a few times. One base away lies a much larger clone, so this may be a sequencing read error. Here the CDR3 reads CASSRFQGRDTRYF. The CDR3 DNA reads TGTGCCAGCAGCAGATTCCAGGGTAGGGATACGCGGTATTTT. The J gene is TRBJ2-3, the V gene TRBV7-9; D is perhaps TRBD1 (5 bases). Germline CDR1 SEHNR, CDR2 FQNEAQ (reference sequence). The CDR3 contains 14 residues.

This chain joins TRBV14 and TRBJ1-5; D is perhaps TRBD1 (5 bases). The CDR3 consists of 12 residues. Deletions cut 3 bases from V and 6 bases from J, with 6 bases between. Germline V CDR1 and CDR2: SGHDN, FVKESK. The CDR3 reads CASSQGRQPQHF. As DNA, the CDR3 is TGTGCCAGCAGCCAGGGACGTCAGCCCCAGCATTTT. The whole variable domain, filled in from reference TRBV14 and TRBJ1-5, reads EAGVTQFPSHSVIEKGQTVTLRCDPISGHDNLYWYRRVMGKEIKFLLHFVKESKQDESGMPNNRFLAERTGGTYSTLKVQPAELEDSGVYFCASSQGRQPQHFGDGTRLSIL.

The table lists this clonotype with many counts. This chain joins TRBV11-3 and TRBJ2-1, with D tentatively TRBD1 or TRBD2 (6 bases each). V was cut by 1 base and J by 5 bases, with 12 bases left in between. The CDR3 is 15 amino acids. CDR1 and CDR2 (germline): SGHNT, YENEEA. In DNA form, the CDR3 reads TGTGCCAGCAGCTTAGGGGGGGACATGGACAATGAGCAGTTCTTC. Protein product: CASSLGGDMDNEQFF.

This clonotype was found many times. This chain joins TRBV3-1 and TRBJ2-1, with 7 bases identical to TRBD2. In germline, CDR1 is LGHDT, CDR2 YNNKEL (reference sequence). Losses at the gene ends were 4 bases for V and 15 bases for J; bases not matched to a gene: 9. The CDR3 has 12 amino acids. The CDR3 protein is CASSPLPGGLFF. The DNA of the CDR3 is TGTGCCAGCAGCCCCCTTCCGGGAGGCCTGTTCTTC.

With regard to this clonotype: An end of the junction differs from the germline gene, which may be a read error. The V call is TRBV20-1, the J call TRBJ2-3; TRBD2 matches at 13 bases. The germline V gene has CDR1 DFQATT and CDR2 SNEGSKA (reference sequence). The CDR3 length is 16 residues. The CDR3 coding sequence is TGCAGTGCTGGAAGCCCGGGACTAGCGGGAACAGGTACGCAGTATTTT. Amino acids: CSAGSPGLAGTGTQYF.

This clonotype was counted ten times or more. The gene calls are TRBV6-1 and TRBJ2-7; either TRBD1 or TRBD2 may fit D (5 bases each). From germline, CDR1 is MNHNS and CDR2 SASEGT. The CDR3 consists of 15 residues. V was pared by 5 bases and J by 4 bases, with 18 bases between. The CDR3 region is CASSRPGQGLYEQYF. The CDR3 DNA is TGTGCCAGCAGTCGTCCGGGGCAGGGTTTATACGAGCAGTACTTC.

This clonotype occurred a few times. This chain connects TRBV7-2 to TRBJ2-1; D is possibly TRBD2 (5 bases). Germline-derived CDR1 and CDR2 are SGHTA and FQGNSA. The CDR3 contains 13 residues. The CDR3 protein is CASPGEPPGEQFF. The DNA for the CDR3 is TGTGCGTCCCCCGGGGAGCCGCCCGGTGAGCAGTTCTTC.

This clonotype was recorded at least ten times. The chain links TRBV28 to TRBJ2-2; a weak D match, TRBD2 (6 bases). Germline V lookup: CDR1 MDHEN, CDR2 SYDVKM. The CDR3 is made up of 14 amino acids. Trimming left V 3 bases short and J 9 bases short, with 14 bases between. This chain's CDR3 is CASSLGSGVRELFF. The CDR3 DNA sequence: TGTGCCAGCAGTTTGGGATCGGGAGTACGGGAGCTGTTTTTT. The whole variable domain, filled in from reference TRBV28 and TRBJ2-2, reads DVKVTQSSRYLVKRTGEKVFLECVQDMDHENMFWYRQDPGLGLRLIYFSYDVKMKEKGDIPEGYSVSREKKERFSLILESASTNQTSMYLCASSLGSGVRELFFGEGSRLTVL.

This clonotype appeared once. The genes are TRBV5-5 and TRBJ1-2; the match to TRBD1 covers 9 bases. The V gene's germline CDR1 is SGHKS and CDR2 YYEKEE (reference sequence). This CDR3 contains 15 residues. After removal of 4 bases from V and 4 bases from J, the junction contained 8 bases not matched to a gene. The CDR3: CASSEYPGQGYGYTF. The CDR3 nucleotides are TGTGCCAGCAGCGAGTATCCGGGACAGGGCTATGGCTACACCTTC.

This clonotype was counted many times. The V and J genes are TRBV29-1 and TRBJ1-2; the D is unclear. The CDR3 has 15 residues. The V gene's germline CDR1 is SQVTM and CDR2 ANQGSEA. The V and J ends lost 1 base and 6 bases respectively, with 18 bases between them. The CDR3 is CSVEVQDPAMHGYTF. The DNA of the CDR3 is TGCAGCGTTGAAGTGCAGGACCCGGCAATGCATGGCTACACCTTC.

This clonotype was found many times. Here the CDR3 DNA reads TGCAGTGCCAAATCCGGGACAGGGGCTGAAAAACTGTTTTTT. Its translation is CSAKSGTGAEKLFF. This chain uses TRBV20-1 with TRBJ1-4, with 10 bases lining up with TRBD1. CDR3 length: 14 amino acids. Germline CDR1 reads DFQATT; CDR2 reads SNEGSKA (reference sequence). V gave up 6 bases and J gave up 7 bases; unmatched junction bases: 8.

In this sample, this clonotype turned up many times. This chain joins TRBV10-1 and TRBJ2-7; D is perhaps TRBD2 (6 bases). Looked up from germline, CDR1 is WNHNN and CDR2 is SYGVQD (reference sequence). V was pared by 0 bases and J by 3 bases, with 9 bases between. The CDR3 contains 14 residues. The CDR3 protein is CASSESGGSYEQYF. The CDR3 nucleotides read TGCGCCAGCAGTGAGTCCGGGGGAAGCTACGAGCAGTACTTC.